The source of this TCR beta chain is a study of STAT5B mutations in CD4+ large granular lymphocyte leukemia. Across the study: Healthy donors showed HLA-associated enrichment of the CDR3 'QG' motif.

The method was immunoSEQ multiplex PCR; TCRdb's version includes in-frame clones alone and lacks a portion of them. Counted here are over 30,000 clones, roughly 81% occurring once; the ten biggest clones make up about 4.4%. The CDR3 consists of 21 residues. J was trimmed by 2 bases and V by 1 base; bases with no gene match: 18. CDR1 is SGHRS, CDR2 YFSETQ, per germline. The receptor was derived from a human donor in good health. The sample was CD4+ T cells from blood buffy coats. V usage is TRBV5-1 and J usage is TRBJ2-1, with 10 positions matching TRBD2. The chain's CDR3 is CASSLPTGAGSGRVTYNEQFF. In DNA, the CDR3 is TGCGCCAGCAGCTTGCCTACCGGGGCAGGAAGCGGGAGGGTTACCTACAATGAGCAGTTCTTC.